A single sample gave rise to the 30 T cell receptor beta chains below, sequenced in a study of T cells in Graves' hyperthyroidism and ophthalmopathy. TCR beta CDR3 regions were amplified from RNA. Researchers ran a first-round RT-PCR on the TCR CDR3 using the HTBI primer set. TCRdb re-analysed the multiplex PCR reads in MiXCR, keeping a single row per CDR3 protein. This table holds just under 750,000 distinct CDR3 sequences, 30% to 40% found once. The sequencing input was blood. The receptors originated from a woman aged 40 to 50 with Graves' hyperthyroidism.

The table lists this clonotype with many counts. V gene TRBV29-1 combines with J gene TRBJ2-5; TRBD1 matches at 8 bases. The ends lost 4 bases at V and 3 bases at J; junction bases unmatched: 13. The CDR3 has 16 amino acids. The V gene's germline CDR1 is SQVTM and CDR2 ANQGSEA. The CDR3 nucleotides read TGCAGCGTTGTGGTAGCGCTCGGGACAGGAAAAGAGACCCAGTACTTC. It codes for CSVVVALGTGKETQYF.

This clonotype was observed a handful of times. The junction departs from the called germline gene at one end, perhaps through a read error. The chain combines TRBV12-3 or TRBV12-4 with TRBJ2-7; 11 bases fit TRBD2. This CDR3 region has 14 residues. Here the CDR3 DNA reads TGTGCCAGCAGTATAGCGGGAGGGCCTCGCGAGCAGTACTTC. This gives the protein CASSIAGGPREQYF.

This rearrangement joins TRBV12-3 or TRBV12-4 to TRBJ2-5, with TRBD2 matching over 10 bases. The CDR3 runs 15 residues. J lost 6 bases, V lost 6 bases, and 10 bases had no gene match. The CDR3 coding sequence is TGTGCCAGCAGCCGAGCGGGAGGGCCTCTAAAGACCCAGTACTTC. The encoded protein is CASSRAGGPLKTQYF.

The V and J genes are TRBV10-2 and TRBJ2-1; D perhaps matches TRBD2 (6 bases). Germline CDR1 reads WSHSY; CDR2 reads SAAADI. Trimming shortened V by 6 bases and J by 7 bases, and 16 bases separated the two germline ends. The CDR3 runs 14 residues. The CDR3 loop reads CASRARGTRNEQFF. CDR3 sequence (DNA): TGCGCCAGCAGGGCTCGCGGGACTCGGAATGAGCAGTTCTTC.

This clonotype was seen at least ten times. This chain uses TRBV7-9 with TRBJ1-6; weak D call: TRBD1 (6 bases). This CDR3 region has 15 residues. Germline V CDR1 and CDR2: SEHNR, FQNEAQ (reference sequence). Trimming left V 2 bases short and J 8 bases short, with 13 bases between. CDR3 loop: CASSLRGLGDSPLHF. The CDR3 DNA is TGTGCCAGCAGCTTACGGGGGCTAGGTGATTCACCCCTCCACTTT. Together with reference TRBV7-9 and TRBJ1-6, the CDR3 gives the full variable domain: DTGVSQNPRHKITKRGQNVTFRCDPISEHNRLYWYRQTLGQGPEFLTYFQNEAQLEKSRLLSDRFSAERPKGSFSTLEIQRTEQGDSAMYLCASSLRGLGDSPLHFGNGTRLTVT.

This sequence joins TRBV6-5 and TRBJ2-5; 10 nucleotides align to TRBD2. From germline, CDR1 is MNHEY and CDR2 SVGAGI. V lost 5 bases and J lost 5; bases outside the gene matches: 11. This CDR3 has 16 amino acids. CDR3 protein: CASSRTSGGDGETQYF. The CDR3, as DNA: TGTGCCAGCAGTCGGACTAGCGGAGGGGACGGGGAGACCCAGTACTTC.

This clonotype has a count of ten or more. The chain links TRBV7-2 to TRBJ2-7; 9 bases align to TRBD1. Germline lookup yields CDR1 SGHTA and CDR2 FQGNSA. Trimming removed 6 bases from V and 4 bases from J; junction bases left unmatched: 7. This CDR3 has 14 residues. CDR3 loop: CASSSTGGAYEQYF. CDR3 in DNA: TGTGCCAGCAGTTCCACAGGGGGCGCGTACGAGCAGTACTTC.

The genes are TRBV10-3 and TRBJ1-1; D not certain. Trimming left V 5 bases short and J 1 base short, with 11 bases between. The CDR3 spans 14 residues. Germline V gene lookup returns CDR1 ENHRY and CDR2 SYGVKD. The CDR3 region has the DNA TGTGCCATCAGTCGAACTACATCGAACACTGAAGCTTTCTTT. Translation gives CAISRTTSNTEAFF.

This clonotype was counted only a few times. The gene calls are TRBV19 and TRBJ2-2, with TRBD1 as a possible D gene (6 bases). This CDR3 is 13 amino acids long. Trimming removed 6 bases from V and 6 bases from J, with 11 bases in between. The germline gives CDR1 LNHDA, CDR2 SQIVND (reference sequence). CDR3 protein: CASSTTGSGELFF. CDR3 bases: TGTGCCAGTAGCACCACAGGGTCCGGGGAGCTGTTTTTT.

This clonotype was seen many times. The J gene is TRBJ1-1, the V gene TRBV5-6, with 8 bases lining up with TRBD1. The germline V gene has CDR1 SGHDT and CDR2 YYEEEE. The CDR3 runs to 15 residues. V lost 1 base and J lost 3; bases outside the gene matches: 5. CDR3 residues: CASSLSGGEYTEAFF. CDR3 bases: TGTGCCAGCAGCTTGTCAGGGGGCGAGTACACTGAAGCTTTCTTT.

The chain employs TRBV14 and TRBJ1-1; D is unclear. Trimming removed 4 bases at V and 0 bases at J, with 18 bases between. The germline V gene encodes CDR1 SGHDN and CDR2 FVKESK. The CDR3 spans 17 residues. The chain's CDR3 is CASSRHARAFLNTEAFF. The CDR3 coding sequence is TGTGCCAGCAGCCGCCACGCCCGGGCATTTCTGAACACTGAAGCTTTCTTT.

A note on this clonotype: Likely a read error: the CDR3 ends without its conserved phenylalanine or tryptophan. The chain employs TRBV4-2 and TRBJ2-7; 7 nucleotides align to TRBD1. Germline V CDR1 and CDR2: LGHNA, YNFKEQ. This CDR3 region has 15 residues. With V trimmed by 1 base and J by 0 bases, 3 bases remained unmatched. CDR3 residues: CASSQVGQSSYEQYL. DNA for the CDR3: TGTGCCAGCAGCCAAGTGGGACAGAGCTCCTACGAGCAGTACCTC.

This clonotype has only a few counts. The rearrangement links TRBV4-1 to TRBJ1-1; D is unclear. The germline CDR1 and CDR2 sequences are MGHRA and YSYEKL. Trimming stripped 6 bases from V and 8 bases from J, with 10 bases between. The CDR3 consists of 11 residues. CDR3 bases: TGCGCCAGCAGGATGGGGATAGAAGCTTTCTTT. As protein: CASRMGIEAFF.

The chain couples TRBV7-9 to TRBJ2-7; TRBD2 agrees at 7 bases. Germline V gene sequence: CDR1 SEHNR, CDR2 FQNEAQ (reference sequence). The V and J ends lost 2 bases and 2 bases, in that order; junction bases with no gene match: 12. The length of the CDR3 is 17 residues. CDR3 sequence reads: CASSLSSGTILPYEQYF. The DNA of the CDR3 is TGTGCCAGCAGCTTAAGTTCCGGGACTATCCTCCCCTACGAGCAGTACTTC.

This clonotype was recorded many times. The J gene is TRBJ1-2, the V gene TRBV5-1; a weak D match, TRBD1 (5 bases). The germline CDR1 and CDR2 sequences are SGHRS and YFSETQ. V shed 1 base and J shed 3 bases, with 7 bases lying between them. This CDR3 has 13 residues. The CDR3 is CASSLQGHYGYTF. For the CDR3, the DNA is TGCGCCAGCAGCTTGCAGGGACACTATGGCTACACCTTC.

In its sample, this clonotype was seen many times. The V gene is TRBV12-3 or TRBV12-4, the J gene TRBJ2-7; 8 nucleotides line up with TRBD2. The CDR3 has 14 residues. Trimming at V came to 3 bases and at J to 1 base, leaving 2 bases not matched to a gene. CDR3 bases: TGTGCCAGCAGTTTGGGACTAGTTTCCTACGAGCAGTACTTC. Encoded protein: CASSLGLVSYEQYF.

This clonotype was detected many times. The chain combines TRBV5-8 with TRBJ2-5, with D perhaps TRBD2 (6 bases). This CDR3 comprises 14 residues. Germline lookup yields CDR1 SGHTS and CDR2 YDEGEE. Trimming shortened V by 3 bases and J by 2 bases, and 11 bases separated the two germline ends. The CDR3 sequence: CASSSRGDQETQYF. The CDR3 DNA follows: TGTGCCAGCAGCTCTCGCGGGGATCAAGAGACCCAGTACTTC. Supplemented by reference TRBV5-8 and TRBJ2-5, the full variable domain reads EAGVTQSPTHLIKTRGQQATLRCSPISGHTSVYWYQQALGLGLQFLLWYDEGEERNRGNFPPRFSGRQFPNYSSELNVNALELEDSALYLCASSSRGDQETQYFGPGTRLLVL.

The V gene is TRBV10-3, the J gene TRBJ1-1, with no clear D. The germline V gene has CDR1 ENHRY and CDR2 SYGVKD. The V gene lost 7 bases and the J gene lost 10 bases, with 13 bases spanning the gap. The CDR3 loop spans 11 amino acids. The CDR3 region is CAINKERGAFF. CDR3 in DNA: TGTGCCATCAACAAGGAAAGAGGAGCTTTCTTT.

V gene TRBV6-6 combines with J gene TRBJ1-5; weak D call: TRBD1 (5 bases). V was clipped by 5 bases and J by 4 bases, with 15 bases between them. Germline V gene sequence: CDR1 MNHNY, CDR2 SVGAGI (reference sequence). The CDR3 length is 15 residues. Written as DNA, the CDR3 is TGTGCCAGCAGTCCCCGGGCAGGGTCAAATCAGCCCCAGCATTTT. It is translated as CASSPRAGSNQPQHF.

This chain joins TRBV20-1 and TRBJ2-5, with 7 positions matching TRBD2. Germline CDR1 is DFQATT and CDR2 is SNEGSKA (reference sequence). There are 13 residues in the CDR3. V lost 7 bases and J lost 2; bases outside the gene matches: 7. The CDR3: CSVDGGGQETQYF. CDR3 nucleotides: TGCAGTGTAGATGGGGGGGGACAAGAGACCCAGTACTTC.

The chain combines TRBV20-1 with TRBJ2-5; a possible D gene is TRBD1 (7 bases). This CDR3 contains 14 residues. Germline values: CDR1 DFQATT, CDR2 SNEGSKA (reference sequence). V was cut by 3 bases and J by 3 bases, with 14 bases left in between. The CDR3 protein is CSASGPGGKETQYF. CDR3 nucleotides: TGCAGTGCTAGTGGTCCAGGGGGGAAAGAGACCCAGTACTTC.

The genes are TRBV3-1 and TRBJ2-5; 14 bases agree with TRBD2. The CDR3 totals 16 residues. Unmatched junction bases numbered 7, after V lost 4 bases and J lost 6 bases. From germline, CDR1 is LGHDT and CDR2 YNNKEL (reference sequence). The CDR3 reads CASSLRLAGGMKTQYF. The CDR3 coding sequence is TGTGCCAGCAGCCTGAGACTAGCGGGAGGGATGAAGACCCAGTACTTC.

This clonotype turned up a few times. V is TRBV28 and J is TRBJ1-2; D gene unclear. CDR1 and CDR2 from the germline V gene are MDHEN and SYDVKM. Trimming shortened V by 1 base and J by 4 bases, and 4 bases separated the two germline ends. This CDR3 is 12 amino acids long. CDR3 sequence: CASSLLSYGYTF. The CDR3 DNA sequence: TGTGCCAGCAGTTTATTGTCCTATGGCTACACCTTC.

The sample holds a few counts of this clonotype. The chain has TRBV20-1 and TRBJ1-1; D unresolved. CDR1 is DFQATT, CDR2 SNEGSKA, per germline (reference sequence). The V and J ends lost 6 bases and 0 bases respectively, with 20 bases between them. The CDR3 length is 16 residues. The CDR3 loop is CSATTRSYFMNTEAFF. CDR3 nucleotide sequence: TGCAGTGCAACGACAAGGAGTTACTTCATGAACACTGAAGCTTTCTTT.

The chain joins TRBV13 to TRBJ2-2; 8 bases fit TRBD1. Germline V gives CDR1 PRHDT, CDR2 FYEKMQ (reference sequence). J gave up 4 bases and V 6 bases, and 7 bases lay outside the gene matches. CDR3 length equals 15 residues. CDR3 amino acids: CASSFLTGATGELFF. The CDR3 region has the DNA TGTGCCAGCAGTTTTTTGACAGGGGCCACCGGGGAGCTGTTTTTT.

The genes are TRBV19 and TRBJ1-2; 11 positions agree with TRBD1. The V gene end was trimmed by 7 bases and the J gene end by 1 base; junction bases not matched to a gene: 5. Germline loops: CDR1 LNHDA, CDR2 SQIVND (reference sequence). The CDR3 extends over 15 amino acids. The DNA of the CDR3 is TGTGCCAGTAACCCCGGGACAGGGGGTAACTATGGCTACACCTTC. Translated, it gives CASNPGTGGNYGYTF.

This clonotype was recorded once. The rearrangement uses TRBV7-2 and TRBJ2-7; 10 nucleotides align to TRBD1. The CDR3 runs to 14 residues. CDR1 is SGHTA and CDR2 is FQGNSA in the germline V gene. Trimming took 7 bases from V and 2 from J; bases not matched to a gene: 5. The CDR3 protein is CASNPGQGPYEQYF. CDR3 nucleotides: TGTGCCAGCAACCCGGGACAGGGGCCCTACGAGCAGTACTTC. The whole variable domain, remainder taken from reference TRBV7-2 and TRBJ2-7, is GAGVSQSPSNKVTEKGKDVELRCDPISGHTALYWYRQSLGQGLEFLIYFQGNSAPDKSGLPSDRFSAERTGGSVSTLTIQRTQQEDSAVYLCASNPGQGPYEQYFGPGTRLTVT.

This clonotype was observed a single time. The junction departs from germline at one end; a sequencing error may be responsible. CDR3: CASSKGTARISSYEQYF. In nucleotides, the CDR3 is TGTGCCAGCAGCAAAGGGACTGCGAGGATTAGCTCCTACGAGCAGTATTTC. This chain connects TRBV7-2 to TRBJ2-7; tentative D call: TRBD2 (6 bases). CDR3 length equals 17 residues. Per the germline V gene, CDR1 is SGHTA and CDR2 is FQGNSA.

The count of this clonotype is one. The V call is TRBV5-1, the J call TRBJ2-7; 9 bases fit TRBD2. The germline V gene encodes CDR1 SGHRS and CDR2 YFSETQ. With V trimmed by 4 bases and J by 5 bases, 7 bases remained unmatched. This CDR3 has 14 residues. The CDR3: CASSQLGTSNEQYF. The CDR3 nucleotides are TGCGCCAGCAGCCAATTGGGGACTAGCAACGAGCAGTACTTC. Full variable domain (remainder filled in from reference TRBV5-1 and TRBJ2-7): KAGVTQTPRYLIKTRGQQVTLSCSPISGHRSVSWYQQTPGQGLQFLFEYFSETQRNKGNFPGRFSGRQFSNSRSEMNVSTLELGDSALYLCASSQLGTSNEQYFGPGTRLTVT.

In this sample, this clonotype turned up a few times. The chain recombines TRBV7-9 with TRBJ1-1, with 9 bases aligning to TRBD1. CDR1 SEHNR and CDR2 FQNEAQ come from the germline V gene (reference sequence). The junction had 6 bases not matched to a gene; V was cut back by 1 base and J by 0 bases. The CDR3 covers 17 residues. The CDR3 DNA reads TGTGCCAGCAGCTTAGGCCGACAGGGGGGGGTGAACACTGAAGCTTTCTTT. This gives the protein CASSLGRQGGVNTEAFF.